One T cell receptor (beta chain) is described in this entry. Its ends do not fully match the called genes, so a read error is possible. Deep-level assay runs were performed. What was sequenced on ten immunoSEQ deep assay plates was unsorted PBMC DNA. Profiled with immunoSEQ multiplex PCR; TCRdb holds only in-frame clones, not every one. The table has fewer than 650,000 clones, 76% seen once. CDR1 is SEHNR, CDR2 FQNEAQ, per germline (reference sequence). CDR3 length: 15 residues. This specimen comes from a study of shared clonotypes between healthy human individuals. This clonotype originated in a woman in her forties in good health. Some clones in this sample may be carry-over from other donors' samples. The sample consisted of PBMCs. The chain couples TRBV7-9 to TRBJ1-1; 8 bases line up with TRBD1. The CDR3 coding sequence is TGTGCCAGCAGCTTAGCGAGCGGGGGCTATCAGGGGGCTTCCTTT. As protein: CASSLASGGYQGASF.